The 19 T cell receptor beta chains listed next were all sequenced from one sample in a study of blood T cell repertoires in COVID-19. Sequencing was performed with immunoSEQ multiplex PCR; in TCRdb, only in-frame clones are kept and a portion is missing. The table includes fewer than 250,000 clones, roughly 84% detected once. The sequencing sample was made of PBMCs or T cells enriched from blood (not recorded which). These receptors were collected from a young man in a cohort exposed to, infected with or recovered from COVID-19 (not recorded which).

The sample holds a few counts of this clone. J is TRBJ1-2 and V is TRBV13, with D maybe TRBD1 (6 bases). This CDR3 contains 15 residues. The ends were cut back, 0 bases at V and 4 bases at J, with 12 bases in the middle. Germline V gene lookup returns CDR1 PRHDT and CDR2 FYEKMQ (reference sequence). CDR3 protein: CASSLGGGGPYGYTF. In DNA form, the CDR3 reads TGTGCCAGCAGCTTAGGCGGTGGGGGCCCCTATGGCTACACCTTC.

This chain connects TRBV5-1 to TRBJ1-1, with TRBD1 matching 7 bases. Germline CDR1 reads SGHRS; CDR2 reads YFSETQ. The V segment lost 4 bases and the J segment 7 bases; nucleotides outside the gene matches: 7. The CDR3 consists of 13 residues. In DNA, the CDR3 is TGCGCCAGCAGCCTCGGGACAGCCAATGAAGCTTTCTTT. Translated: CASSLGTANEAFF. Full variable domain (rest looked up from reference TRBV5-1 and TRBJ1-1): KAGVTQTPRYLIKTRGQQVTLSCSPISGHRSVSWYQQTPGQGLQFLFEYFSETQRNKGNFPGRFSGRQFSNSRSEMNVSTLELGDSALYLCASSLGTANEAFFGQGTRLTVV.

This chain connects TRBV19 to TRBJ1-1; 7 bases align to TRBD1. CDR3 size: 13 residues. After removal of 6 bases from V and 2 bases from J, the junction contained 3 bases not matched to a gene. The germline CDR1 and CDR2 sequences are LNHDA and SQIVND (reference sequence). The CDR3 DNA is TGTGCCAGTAGGACAGGGTTAAACACTGAAGCTTTCTTT. Encoded protein: CASRTGLNTEAFF.

As to this clone: The sample has other DNA sequences that encode this CDR3 too. The chain is built from TRBV7-9 and TRBJ1-5; D is perhaps TRBD1 (5 bases). This CDR3 has 14 residues. V lost 3 bases, J lost 0 bases, and 6 bases lay in between. Germline CDR1 and CDR2: SEHNR and FQNEAQ (reference sequence). CDR3 DNA sequence: TGTGCCAGCAGCTTTGACAGTAGCAATCAGCCCCAGCATTTT. Protein: CASSFDSSNQPQHF.

CDR3 loop: CASSQEPSSGPTDTQYF. DNA of the CDR3: TGCGCCAGCAGCCAAGAGCCGTCTAGCGGCCCCACAGATACGCAGTATTTT. V gene TRBV4-1 combines with J gene TRBJ2-3; TRBD2 matches 7 bases. Germline V gene sequence: CDR1 MGHRA, CDR2 YSYEKL. This CDR3 is built from 17 residues. V lost 0 bases to trimming and J lost 2 bases; unmatched junction nucleotides: 8.

The chain has TRBV5-6 and TRBJ2-6; D not certain. Germline CDR1 is SGHDT and CDR2 is YYEEEE. Trimming took off 4 bases at V and 0 bases at J, with 8 bases between the two ends. This CDR3 is built from 15 residues. This chain's CDR3 is CASSGPSSGANVLTF. CDR3 sequence (DNA): TGTGCCAGCAGCGGGCCGAGCTCTGGGGCCAACGTCCTGACTTTC.

The gene calls are TRBV4-2 and TRBJ2-2; D not resolved. V lost 2 bases to trimming and J lost 1 base, with 2 bases between them. The CDR3 loop spans 13 amino acids. The germline CDR1 and CDR2 sequences are LGHNA and YNFKEQ. CDR3 loop: CASSQLNTGELFF. DNA of the CDR3: TGTGCCAGCAGCCAACTGAACACCGGGGAGCTGTTTTTT.

This clone is a singleton in its sample. The V and J genes are TRBV11-2 and TRBJ2-5; D is possibly TRBD2 (5 bases). V lost 3 bases and J lost 1, with 6 bases in between. Germline V gives CDR1 SGHAT, CDR2 FQNNGV. The CDR3 is made up of 13 amino acids. The CDR3 coding sequence is TGTGCCAGCAGCTTGGACTTCCAAGAGACCCAGTACTTC. Its translation is CASSLDFQETQYF.

V usage is TRBV3-1 (or the pseudogene TRBV3-2) and J usage is TRBJ2-3, with TRBD2 matching 12 bases. The germline gives CDR1 LGHDT, CDR2 YNNKEL (reference sequence). Losses at the gene ends were 1 base for V and 5 bases for J; bases not matched to a gene: 10. The CDR3 runs to 18 residues. CDR3 protein: CASSQVSSSGRAGDTQYF. The DNA for the CDR3 is TGTGCCAGCAGCCAAGTAAGTTCTAGCGGGAGGGCCGGAGATACGCAGTATTTT.

The chain is built from TRBV28 and TRBJ2-2; 10 bases align to TRBD2. The germline CDR1 and CDR2 sequences are MDHEN and SYDVKM. V shed 2 bases, J shed 0 bases, and the junction held 15 bases outside the gene matches. The CDR3 is made up of 21 amino acids. The CDR3, as DNA: TGTGCCAGCAGTTTACCTCCTTTTCCGAGCGGGAGGGATCCGAACACCGGGGAGCTGTTTTTT. Protein product: CASSLPPFPSGRDPNTGELFF.

V is TRBV10-3 and J is TRBJ2-5, with a possible D match to TRBD2 (5 bases). The germline gives CDR1 ENHRY, CDR2 SYGVKD. The CDR3 runs to 15 residues. V lost 4 bases and J lost 4, with 16 bases in between. The CDR3 loop reads CAISADFSDIETQYF. The DNA for the CDR3 is TGTGCCATCAGTGCCGACTTTAGCGATATAGAGACCCAGTACTTC.

V gene TRBV11-2 combines with J gene TRBJ2-7; maybe TRBD1 (6 bases). The length of the CDR3 is 15 residues. Trimming cost V 1 base and J 1 base, with 11 bases left between them. Germline lookup yields CDR1 SGHAT and CDR2 FQNNGV. The CDR3 loop reads CASSLGDRMSYEQYF. The CDR3 bases are TGTGCCAGCAGCTTAGGCGACAGGATGTCCTACGAGCAGTACTTC. Full variable domain (remainder filled in from reference TRBV11-2 and TRBJ2-7): EAGVAQSPRYKIIEKRQSVAFWCNPISGHATLYWYQQILGQGPKLLIQFQNNGVVDDSQLPKDRFSAERLKGVDSTLKIQPAKLEDSAVYLCASSLGDRMSYEQYFGPGTRLTVT.

J is TRBJ1-2 and V is TRBV6-5; a possible D gene is TRBD1 (5 bases). The CDR3 is made up of 15 amino acids. Germline lookup yields CDR1 MNHEY and CDR2 SVGAGI. Trimming took off 0 bases at V and 7 bases at J, with 15 bases between the two ends. CDR3 sequence reads: CASSYSIGTLSGYTF. The CDR3, as DNA: TGTGCCAGCAGTTACTCCATTGGGACTCTCTCTGGCTACACCTTC.

A few counts support this clone. No DNA is shown, since the ends of the CDR3 on it are uncertain; the CDR3 is the one TCRdb lists. The J gene is TRBJ2-7, the V gene TRBV7-9; the table's D call of TRBD2 was not tested on the DNA. In germline, CDR1 is SEHNR, CDR2 FQNEAQ (reference sequence). Inclusive of both ends, the CDR3 amounts to 12 amino acids. CDR3 loop: CASILGGYEQYF.

This clone was seen once. This chain's CDR3 is CASSSGGDTEAFF. As DNA, the CDR3 is TGTGCCAGCTCATCCGGGGGGGACACTGAAGCTTTCTTT. V and J are TRBV18 and TRBJ1-1; D might be TRBD1 (5 bases). CDR1 and CDR2 (germline): KGHSH, LQKENI. This CDR3 comprises 13 residues. Trimming removed 5 bases at V and 3 bases at J, with 10 bases between.

The chain uses TRBV15 and TRBJ1-4; 9 bases fit TRBD1. Trimming at V came to 5 bases and at J to 4 bases, leaving 5 bases not matched to a gene. Germline lookup yields CDR1 LNHNV and CDR2 YYDKDF (reference sequence). CDR3 length equals 15 residues. This CDR3 reads CATSGGQGSNEKLFF. The CDR3 nucleotides read TGTGCCACCAGCGGGGGACAGGGCAGTAATGAAAAACTGTTTTTT.

This clone turned up a few times. The chain employs TRBV4-3 and TRBJ2-3; a possible D gene is TRBD2 (6 bases). V gave up 0 bases and J gave up 6 bases, with 10 bases separating them. The CDR3 totals 14 residues. Germline lookup yields CDR1 LGHNA and CDR2 YSLEER. CDR3 in amino acids: CASSQDGAGDTQYF. In nucleotides, the CDR3 is TGCGCCAGCAGCCAAGATGGGGCGGGGGATACGCAGTATTTT.

This rearrangement joins TRBV15 to TRBJ1-1; D is unresolved. CDR1 LNHNV and CDR2 YYDKDF come from the germline V gene (reference sequence). V was pared by 1 base and J by 3 bases, with 9 bases between. CDR3 size: 14 residues. CDR3 region: CATSRVQIYTEAFF. The CDR3 nucleotides read TGTGCCACCAGCAGAGTACAGATTTACACTGAAGCTTTCTTT.

This chain connects TRBV20-1 to TRBJ1-5, with no clear D. The CDR3 runs to 14 residues. V lost 3 bases and J lost 4, with 13 bases in between. CDR1 is DFQATT and CDR2 is SNEGSKA in the germline V gene (reference sequence). The CDR3 is CSASKGGVNQPQHF. In nucleotides, the CDR3 is TGCAGTGCTAGTAAAGGAGGAGTAAATCAGCCCCAGCATTTT.